The source of this T cell receptor (beta chain) is a study of blood T cell repertoires in COVID-19. Study background: Italy, Spain and the United States were the sources of the convalescent and acute COVID-19 samples.

Only in-frame clones appear in the TCRdb table, and some are missing; sequencing was by immunoSEQ multiplex PCR. The sample lists over 75,000 clones, 85% to 90% seen once, with 1.5% in the top ten. The receptor was isolated from a human donor with active COVID-19. The donor label of this sample is uncertain. The sequencing sample was made of peripheral blood.

CDR3 amino acids: CASSRVNEQFF. CDR3 DNA: TGTGCCAGCAGCCGCGTGAATGAGCAGTTCTTC. The chain employs TRBV2 and TRBJ2-1; D remains ambiguous. The CDR3 length is 11 residues. Trimming left V 6 bases short and J 7 bases short, with 7 bases between. Germline CDR1 reads SNHLY; CDR2 reads FYNNEI.